The 13 T cell receptor beta chains below come from one sample, sequenced in a study of blood T cell repertoires in COVID-19. Assay: immunoSEQ multiplex PCR; the TCRdb copy retains only in-frame clones and omits some. The repertoire holds roughly 230,000 clones, with 80% to 90% as singletons. Sample: peripheral blood. These receptors all stem from a man aged 40-55 years with acute or convalescent COVID-19.

The gene calls are TRBV15 and TRBJ1-1; TRBD1 might be the D (5 bases). Trimming removed 3 bases at V and 6 bases at J, with 14 bases between. The CDR3 contains 14 residues. Germline CDR1 LNHNV, CDR2 YYDKDF (reference sequence). The DNA for the CDR3 is TGTGCCACCAGCAGTAGAACCAGGGTATCTGAAGCTTTCTTT. Translation gives CATSSRTRVSEAFF.

CDR3 in DNA: TGTGCCAGCAGTCCACCCGCGGGACAGGGCTACGAGCAGTACTTC. Translation: CASSPPAGQGYEQYF. The V gene is TRBV27, the J gene TRBJ2-7, with 9 bases lining up with TRBD1. In germline, CDR1 is MNHEY, CDR2 SMNVEV (reference sequence). This CDR3 is built from 15 residues. The V segment lost 5 bases and the J segment 3 bases; nucleotides outside the gene matches: 8.

V gene TRBV5-4 combines with J gene TRBJ2-5; D is possibly TRBD1 (6 bases). Trimming removed 3 bases at V and 2 bases at J, with 17 bases between. The CDR3 is 16 amino acids. Germline V gene sequence: CDR1 SGHNT, CDR2 YYREEE (reference sequence). CDR3 in DNA: TGTGCCAGCAGCTGGGGGCGGTGGCGTACACAAGAGACCCAGTACTTC. This codes for CASSWGRWRTQETQYF. Complete variable domain (other parts from reference TRBV5-4 and TRBJ2-5): ETGVTQSPTHLIKTRGQQVTLRCSSQSGHNTVSWYQQALGQGPQFIFQYYREEENGRGNFPPRFSGLQFPNYSSELNVNALELDDSALYLCASSWGRWRTQETQYFGPGTRLLVL.

The V call is TRBV7-2, the J call TRBJ2-2; the match to TRBD2 covers 9 bases. Trimming at V came to 5 bases and at J to 4 bases, leaving 5 bases not matched to a gene. The CDR3 has 15 amino acids. Germline loops: CDR1 SGHTA, CDR2 FQGNSA. CDR3 sequence reads: CASSGGGASTGELFF. The CDR3 coding sequence is TGTGCCAGCAGCGGCGGGGGGGCGAGCACCGGGGAGCTGTTTTTT.

This clone was detected only once. V is TRBV11-2 and J is TRBJ1-1; 11 bases match TRBD1. The CDR3 spans 15 residues. With 0 bases clipped from V and 7 bases from J, the junction kept 4 bases outside the gene matches. CDR1 is SGHAT, CDR2 FQNNGV, per germline. The CDR3 DNA is TGTGCCAGCAGCTTAGATCGGGGACAGGGGGTTGAAGCTTTCTTT. This translates into CASSLDRGQGVEAFF.

This clone was observed a single time. The chain carries TRBV27 and TRBJ1-2, with 9 bases lining up with TRBD1. Germline assignment: CDR1 MNHEY and CDR2 SMNVEV (reference sequence). The CDR3 covers 13 residues. V gave up 8 bases and J gave up 7 bases; unmatched junction bases: 8. CDR3 loop: CASAVTGGIGYTF. The CDR3, as DNA: TGTGCCAGCGCGGTGACAGGGGGTATTGGCTACACCTTC.

This clone appeared once. The chain carries TRBV5-6 and TRBJ1-2, with D hard to call. V was shortened by 5 bases and J by 8 bases, with 16 bases between the two germline ends. Germline V gene data show CDR1 as SGHDT and CDR2 as YYEEEE. There are 13 residues in the CDR3. CDR3 nucleotides: TGTGCCAGCAGTCCGAGCGGGGTGGAGGGCTACACCTTC. This translates into CASSPSGVEGYTF.

This clone came up once. The rearrangement uses TRBV10-3 and TRBJ1-4; perhaps TRBD1 as D (5 bases). V lost 10 bases and J lost 8, with 17 bases in between. CDR3 length: 13 residues. From germline, CDR1 is ENHRY and CDR2 SYGVKD. CDR3 sequence reads: CATTTQAGEKLFF. The DNA for the CDR3 is TGTGCCACTACGACCCAGGCAGGGGAAAAACTGTTTTTT.

This clone was seen a few times. A junction boundary mismatches the germline segment, possibly from a read error. This chain uses TRBV4-2 with TRBJ1-6; D ambiguous. The CDR3 runs 15 residues. CDR1 is LGHNA and CDR2 is YNFKEQ in the germline V gene. The CDR3 sequence is CASSHSDSDNSPLHF. The CDR3 DNA reads TGTGCCAGCAGCCACTCCGACTCCGATAATTCACCCCTCCACTTT.

This clone was seen a few times. The chain joins TRBV11-2 to TRBJ1-2; D might be TRBD1 (5 bases). V dropped 6 bases and J dropped 5 bases, with 22 bases sitting between them. Germline V gene lookup returns CDR1 SGHAT and CDR2 FQNNGV. The CDR3 has 16 residues. For the CDR3, the DNA is TGTGCCAGCAGATCCCTGCCGGGACTGCCCCCGTATGGCTACACCTTC. It codes for CASRSLPGLPPYGYTF.

This chain uses TRBV28 with TRBJ2-2; D remains unclear. Deletions cut 6 bases from V and 7 bases from J, with 18 bases between. This CDR3 comprises 15 residues. From germline, CDR1 is MDHEN and CDR2 SYDVKM. The CDR3 reads CASSRPGPGSGELFF. CDR3 bases: TGTGCCAGCAGCCGTCCGGGTCCCGGCAGCGGGGAGCTGTTTTTT.

The chain combines TRBV6-2 or TRBV6-3 with TRBJ2-7; D gene uncertain. V gave up 2 bases and J gave up 7 bases, with 9 bases separating them. Looked up from germline, CDR1 is MNHEY and CDR2 is SVGEGT. CDR3 size: 12 residues. CDR3 amino acids: CASSYLPGEQYF. CDR3 in DNA: TGTGCCAGCAGTTACCTGCCCGGGGAGCAGTACTTC.

The rearrangement links TRBV29-1 to TRBJ2-7; perhaps TRBD2 as D (6 bases). The CDR3 covers 16 residues. V was pared by 1 base and J by 0 bases, with 16 bases between. Germline V CDR1 and CDR2: SQVTM, ANQGSEA. CDR3 region: CSVEALRSGSSYEQYF. The CDR3 DNA is TGCAGCGTTGAAGCTCTTCGATCCGGGAGCTCCTACGAGCAGTACTTC.